This entry concerns a single TCR beta chain. The data stem from a study of T cell changes during pregnancy in multiple sclerosis. Repertoires were generated with immunoSEQ multiplex PCR, while TCRdb's copy carries only in-frame clones and drops some. Found here are 35,000 to 40,000 clones, about nine tenths of them singletons; the top ten hold approximately 6.1%. The clonotype comes from a female donor with multiple sclerosis, enrolled in a pregnancy study. Sample: CD8+ T cells from peripheral blood mononuclear cells, taken in the second trimester of pregnancy.

CDR3: CSAQDSAYGYTF. As DNA, the CDR3 is TGCAGCGCTCAGGACTCGGCCTATGGCTACACCTTC. The rearrangement links TRBV29-1 to TRBJ1-2; D is undetermined. This CDR3 spans 12 amino acids. The germline V gene encodes CDR1 SQVTM and CDR2 ANQGSEA. V lost 7 bases and J 4 bases, leaving 13 bases between the germline ends.